These 7 T cell receptor beta chains share one sample of origin, sequenced in a study of T cell repertoires in cytomegalovirus infection. Antigen specificity for these receptors is unknown. One entry per CDR3 protein results from TCRdb running MiXCR on the reads. Among roughly 80,000 distinct CDR3 sequences listed, roughly a quarter were seen once. The sequencing used CD8+ T cells from cultured PBMCs, collected from culture after CMV antigen stimulation. The receptors stem from a human donor in good health (CMV status not recorded). Some clones in this sample may be carry-over from other donors' samples.

At least ten counts were recorded for this clonotype. V is TRBV7-2 and J is TRBJ2-3; D unclear. The length of the CDR3 is 15 residues. V lost 4 bases and J 0 bases, leaving 11 bases between the germline ends. Germline V gene sequence: CDR1 SGHTA, CDR2 FQGNSA. CDR3 loop: CASSSPVTSTDTQYF. In DNA form, the CDR3 reads TGTGCCAGCAGCTCCCCAGTCACTAGCACAGATACGCAGTATTTT.

The V and J genes are TRBV28 and TRBJ2-1; 9 nucleotides match TRBD1. With V trimmed by 7 bases and J by 5 bases, 6 bases remained unmatched. Per germline, CDR1 MDHEN and CDR2 SYDVKM. This CDR3 contains 14 residues. The CDR3 nucleotides read TGTGCCAGCATGGACAGGGGAGTGGACAATGAGCAGTTCTTC. This codes for CASMDRGVDNEQFF.

This clonotype was observed many times. The CDR3 nucleotides read TGCAGTGCTACAATGGATACTAGCTCATCTGGGGAGACCCAGTACTTC. This sequence encodes CSATMDTSSSGETQYF. V gene TRBV20-1 combines with J gene TRBJ2-5; possibly TRBD2 for D (6 bases). CDR3 length: 16 residues. V was cut by 4 bases and J by 5 bases, with 23 bases left in between. From germline, CDR1 is DFQATT and CDR2 SNEGSKA (reference sequence).

This clonotype appeared a few times. The V call is TRBV4-3, the J call TRBJ1-4; D gene unclear. The CDR3 has 15 amino acids. Trimming stripped 0 bases from V and 3 bases from J, with 8 bases between. Germline loops: CDR1 LGHNA, CDR2 YSLEER. CDR3 DNA sequence: TGCGCCAGCAGCCAAGATAACAGCTCTAATGAAAAACTGTTTTTT. This sequence encodes CASSQDNSSNEKLFF.

The J gene is TRBJ2-1, the V gene TRBV2; perhaps TRBD2 as D (6 bases). The CDR3 is made up of 15 amino acids. CDR1 SNHLY and CDR2 FYNNEI come from the germline V gene. Trimming took 0 bases from V and 8 from J, leaving 14 bases between them. The CDR3 DNA reads as TGTGCCAGCAGTGAAGCGGGGAGGCGGGGAGATGAGCAGTTCTTC. Its translation: CASSEAGRRGDEQFF.

The sample holds a few counts of this clonotype. This chain joins TRBV5-1 and TRBJ2-6; possibly TRBD1 for D (6 bases). The CDR3 is 16 residues long. The germline V gene encodes CDR1 SGHRS and CDR2 YFSETQ. Between the trimmed V and J ends, which lost 3 bases and 4 bases, there was a span of 14 bases. The CDR3 spells CASSSVSGDGANVLTF. In nucleotides, the CDR3 is TGCGCCAGCAGCTCCGTTTCAGGGGACGGGGCCAACGTCCTGACTTTC.

This clonotype came up many times. The rearrangement uses TRBV6-1 and TRBJ2-1, with 7 bases lining up with TRBD1. Germline lookup yields CDR1 MNHNS and CDR2 SASEGT. The CDR3 is made up of 14 amino acids. The V and J ends lost 7 bases and 13 bases, in that order; junction bases with no gene match: 16. In DNA, the CDR3 is TGTGCCAGCACTACCAGAGAGGGGGCGAGAACTCAGTTCTTC. Protein sequence: CASTTREGARTQFF.